The rows below give T cell receptor beta chains drawn from one sample of a study of CD8+ T cells in alopecia areata. This table comes from immunoSEQ multiplex PCR, and its TCRdb copy is limited to in-frame clones, with some not included. The repertoire has some 180,000 clones, 53% of them found once; the top ten carry 11%. This specimen was CD8+ T cells sorted from blood, taken at week 24, from a patient treated with tofacitinib. The source of these receptors is a human donor with alopecia areata. CDR3s include the opening cysteine and the closing phenylalanine or tryptophan. The order of the fields is V gene, J gene, CDR3 protein.

>TRBV2|TRBJ2-7
CASRYQGYSYEQYF
>TRBV30|TRBJ1-5
CAWSPDSNQPQHF
>TRBV5-4|TRBJ2-7
CASSFLGTGTYEQYF
>TRBV4-3|TRBJ2-1
CASSQDRGDYNEQFF
>TRBV29-1|TRBJ2-1
CSVEVSGGPYNEQFF
>TRBV5-1|TRBJ1-1
CASSFRDSNTEAFF
>TRBV4-3|TRBJ1-5
CASSQDVRQPQHF
>TRBV30|TRBJ1-2
CASLWGSGYTF
>TRBV13|TRBJ1-3
CASSPLGTSGNTIYF
>TRBV4-1|TRBJ2-1
CASSQARGHRNEQFF
>TRBV7-9|TRBJ2-1
CASSATPSRRYNEQFF
>TRBV29-1|TRBJ1-2
CSAGRDRGNYGYTF
>TRBV7-9|TRBJ2-1
CASSYGTADEQFF
>TRBV4-3|TRBJ2-7
CASSQESPSSYEQYF
>TRBV19|TRBJ1-5
CASSIIQGAGNQPQHF
>TRBV30|TRBJ1-2
CAWSATGGAGYGYTF
>TRBV13|TRBJ2-7
CASSNWGGAYEQYF
>TRBV30|TRBJ2-3
CAWNPGEDTQYF
>TRBV14|TRBJ2-5
CASSRGRVLQETQYF
>TRBV4-3|TRBJ2-5
CASSQDHEETQYF
>TRBV19|TRBJ2-1
CATRTGGSINEQFF
>TRBV4-3|TRBJ2-7
CASSQVEGIHEQYF
>TRBV27|TRBJ2-7
CASSLRTFYEQYF
>TRBV6-5|TRBJ1-2
CASSTDRGYGYTF
>TRBV27|TRBJ2-7
CASSPHARSYEQYF
>TRBV4-1|TRBJ2-7
CASSQARSGGMYF
>TRBV7-8|TRBJ2-5
CASTPGMEETQYF
>TRBV12-5|TRBJ1-5
CASGLGTGGNQPQHF
>TRBV6-5|TRBJ1-5
CASSPDRRDQPQHF
>TRBV19|TRBJ2-1
CASRQRRETYNEQFF
>TRBV7-9|TRBJ2-3
CASSLGDDTQYF
>TRBV30|TRBJ1-1
CAWSEGGTEAFF
>TRBV5-1|TRBJ1-1
CASSFTEGDTEAFF
>TRBV30|TRBJ1-2
CAWSLSNYGYTF
>TRBV7-9|TRBJ2-1
CASSSPDSGPRNEQFF
>TRBV4-3|TRBJ2-3
CASSQDNDWTSAGTDTQYF
>TRBV19|TRBJ2-6
CASRVNNSGANVLTF
>TRBV29-1|TRBJ1-2
CSVDDVYANYGYTF